This section outlines one T cell receptor (beta chain) sequence together with its context. CDR3 length equals 15 residues. Trimming removed 5 bases at V and 3 bases at J, with 13 bases between. The germline CDR1 and CDR2 sequences are LNHDA and SQIVND (reference sequence). In the authors' methods: Amplified reference gene primers provided the basis for estimating nucleated cell counts. TCRdb's table, derived via immunoSEQ multiplex PCR, lists solely in-frame clones and lacks some. V and J calls and clone size come straight from that table; D and trimming were deduced from the DNA. The sample lists around 470,000 clones, roughly 89% occurring once. This sample was taken from a study of blood T cell repertoires in COVID-19. About the study: From the United States, Italy and Spain came samples of acute and convalescent COVID-19. PBMCs, B-cell-depleted T cells, or T cells were the source of the cDNA or gDNA that made up the material.

Seattle patients were enrolled during active infection and followed longitudinally. The V call is TRBV19, the J call TRBJ2-2, with unresolved D. The origin of this receptor is a man between 18 and 29 years old with COVID-19, enrolled during active disease. Sequences were obtained from peripheral blood. CDR3 sequence reads: CASSGILGDTGELFF. The CDR3 DNA follows: TGTGCCAGTAGTGGTATTTTAGGAGACACCGGGGAGCTGTTTTTT.